The next 25 T cell receptor beta chains were all read from a single sample in a study of T cell changes during pregnancy in multiple sclerosis (dated by TCRdb to about 2019). Library method: the immunoSEQ multiplex PCR assay. Imported from immuneACCESS, the table was reduced by TCRdb to in-frame sequences with V and J called. These copies leave out some clones; in studies compared against another copy, an unresolved V gene accounts for under half, and the cause of the remainder is not known. A total of about 68,000 clones appear in this sample, about nine tenths of them only once. The ten largest clones take up around 1.5% of the sample. The specimen was peripheral blood, collected in the third trimester of pregnancy. Every receptor here comes from a female donor with multiple sclerosis, enrolled in a pregnancy study.

The V and J genes are TRBV5-4 and TRBJ2-2, with D possibly TRBD2 on 6 matching bases. Looked up from germline, CDR1 is SGHNT and CDR2 is YYREEE (reference sequence). The CDR3 length is 16 residues. V was cut by 6 bases and J by 7 bases, with 22 bases left in between. The CDR3 spells CASNHDRGYISGELFF. The CDR3 coding sequence is TGTGCCAGCAACCACGATCGGGGGTACATCAGCGGGGAGCTGTTTTTT.

V usage is TRBV19 and J usage is TRBJ1-1; no clear D gene. Between the trimmed V and J ends, which lost 2 bases and 1 base, there was a span of 5 bases. This CDR3 has 13 residues. CDR1 and CDR2 from the germline V gene are LNHDA and SQIVND (reference sequence). The CDR3 DNA follows: TGTGCCAGTAGTATATCAGGGAACACTGAAGCTTTCTTT. It codes for CASSISGNTEAFF. Full variable domain (rest looked up from reference TRBV19 and TRBJ1-1): DGGITQSPKYLFRKEGQNVTLSCEQNLNHDAMYWYRQDPGQGLRLIYYSQIVNDFQKGDIAEGYSVSREKKESFPLTVTSAQKNPTAFYLCASSISGNTEAFFGQGTRLTVV.

The chain joins TRBV14 to TRBJ1-5; TRBD1 agrees at 7 bases. CDR1 SGHDN and CDR2 FVKESK come from the germline V gene. The CDR3 is 15 residues long. V was pared by 3 bases and J by 2 bases, with 4 bases of the junction left unmatched. The CDR3 loop reads CASSQWTGRNQPQHF. The CDR3 coding sequence is TGTGCCAGCAGCCAGTGGACAGGACGCAATCAGCCCCAGCATTTT.

This sequence joins TRBV18 and TRBJ1-5; tentative D call: TRBD1 (6 bases). CDR1 is KGHSH, CDR2 LQKENI, per germline. V lost 2 bases and J lost 5, with 16 bases in between. The CDR3 runs 16 residues. CDR3 loop: CASSPLSQGHDQPQHF. CDR3 DNA sequence: TGTGCCAGCTCACCATTATCACAGGGCCACGATCAGCCCCAGCATTTT.

This rearrangement joins TRBV7-9 to TRBJ1-1; 8 positions agree with TRBD1. The CDR3 covers 13 residues. After removal of 5 bases from V and 4 bases from J, the junction contained 3 bases not matched to a gene. Germline V gene data show CDR1 as SEHNR and CDR2 as FQNEAQ (reference sequence). CDR3 region: CASSRQGLTEAFF. CDR3 DNA: TGTGCCAGCAGCCGACAGGGGCTCACTGAAGCTTTCTTT.

This clone appeared once. The chain combines TRBV5-8 with TRBJ2-2; TRBD1 agrees at 7 bases. Trimming took 10 bases from V and 7 from J; bases not matched to a gene: 13. Germline V CDR1 and CDR2: SGHTS, YDEGEE. CDR3 size: 14 residues. Here the CDR3 reads CAASRGQLGGELFF. CDR3 DNA: TGTGCCGCCTCTCGGGGACAGCTCGGCGGGGAGCTGTTTTTT.

This clone was observed a few times. The chain joins TRBV25-1 to TRBJ1-1; D gene uncertain. CDR3 size: 13 residues. CDR1 and CDR2 from the germline V gene are MGHDK and SYGVNS. The V end lost 4 bases, the J end lost 5 bases, and 11 bases lay between the germline ends. This CDR3 reads CASSGESGTEAFF. In DNA, the CDR3 is TGTGCCAGCAGTGGGGAGTCGGGGACTGAAGCTTTCTTT. The entire variable domain, with the rest obtained from reference TRBV25-1 and TRBJ1-1, is as follows: EADIYQTPRYLVIGTGKKITLECSQTMGHDKMYWYQQDPGMELHLIHYSYGVNSTEKGDLSSESTVSRIRTEHFPLTLESARPSHTSQYLCASSGESGTEAFFGQGTRLTVV.

The J gene is TRBJ1-5, the V gene TRBV27, with TRBD1 identical over 8 bases. The length of the CDR3 is 15 residues. The germline gives CDR1 MNHEY, CDR2 SMNVEV (reference sequence). The J segment lost 4 bases and the V segment lost 6 bases, leaving 8 bases of the junction unmatched. The CDR3 bases are TGTGCCAGCAGGAGCTGGACAGGGAGAAATCAGCCCCAGCATTTT. This encodes CASRSWTGRNQPQHF.

Only a few counts were recorded for this clone. This chain uses TRBV7-2 with TRBJ1-3; D ambiguous. The V and J ends lost 4 bases and 0 bases respectively, with 10 bases between them. This CDR3 is 15 amino acids long. Germline lookup yields CDR1 SGHTA and CDR2 FQGNSA. In DNA, the CDR3 is TGTGCCAGCAGCTCGGACGGGATCTCTGGAAACACCATATATTTT. Protein sequence: CASSSDGISGNTIYF. Together with reference TRBV7-2 and TRBJ1-3, the CDR3 gives the full variable domain: GAGVSQSPSNKVTEKGKDVELRCDPISGHTALYWYRQSLGQGLEFLIYFQGNSAPDKSGLPSDRFSAERTGGSVSTLTIQRTQQEDSAVYLCASSSDGISGNTIYFGEGSWLTVV.

This clone was picked up a small number of times. The V call is TRBV6-6, the J call TRBJ1-2; TRBD1 aligns across 8 bases. The V gene end was trimmed by 5 bases and the J gene end by 6 bases; junction bases not matched to a gene: 8. This CDR3 is built from 14 residues. Germline values: CDR1 MNHNY, CDR2 SVGAGI (reference sequence). CDR3 sequence (DNA): TGTGCCAGCAGTGGAGAACAGGGGGAAAATGGCTACACCTTC. Residues: CASSGEQGENGYTF.

V usage is TRBV6-4 and J usage is TRBJ1-2, with D uncertain. Germline V gives CDR1 MRHNA, CDR2 SNTAGT. CDR3 size: 13 residues. V was shortened by 0 bases and J by 8 bases, with 10 bases between the two germline ends. The CDR3 bases are TGTGCCAGCAGTGACTCGGAGAGGGAGGGCTACACCTTC. As protein: CASSDSEREGYTF.

The V gene is TRBV19, the J gene TRBJ2-3; tentative D call: TRBD1 (5 bases). Trimming cost V 3 bases and J 2 bases, with 9 bases left between them. The germline V gene encodes CDR1 LNHDA and CDR2 SQIVND (reference sequence). This CDR3 is built from 14 residues. Here the CDR3 reads CASSIAGPTDTQYF. The DNA of the CDR3 is TGTGCCAGTAGTATCGCAGGGCCCACAGATACGCAGTATTTT.

The J gene is TRBJ1-5, the V gene TRBV27; TRBD1 might be the D (5 bases). CDR1 is MNHEY and CDR2 is SMNVEV in the germline V gene (reference sequence). CDR3 size: 15 residues. Trimming shortened V by 3 bases and J by 3 bases, and 12 bases separated the two germline ends. CDR3 amino acids: CASSFEGLSNQPQHF. CDR3 nucleotide sequence: TGTGCCAGCAGTTTTGAGGGACTTTCCAATCAGCCCCAGCATTTT.

The rearrangement joins TRBV27 to TRBJ1-5; 8 nucleotides line up with TRBD1. The CDR3 consists of 16 residues. The V segment lost 2 bases and the J segment 1 base; nucleotides outside the gene matches: 4. CDR1 and CDR2 (germline): MNHEY, SMNVEV (reference sequence). For the CDR3, the DNA is TGTGCCAGCAGTTTACAGGGGGCGAGGAGCAATCAGCCCCAGCATTTT. Encoded protein: CASSLQGARSNQPQHF.

This chain joins TRBV2 and TRBJ1-5; a weak D match, TRBD1 (6 bases). This CDR3 contains 16 residues. CDR1 is SNHLY, CDR2 FYNNEI, per germline. Trimming shortened V by 4 bases and J by 3 bases, and 16 bases separated the two germline ends. The CDR3 protein is CASSAQTGSFNQPQHF. CDR3 nucleotide sequence: TGTGCCAGCAGTGCCCAGACAGGATCCTTCAATCAGCCCCAGCATTTT.

The genes are TRBV30 and TRBJ1-1, with 7 bases fitting TRBD1. The CDR3 is made up of 14 amino acids. Per the germline V gene, CDR1 is GTSNPN and CDR2 is SVGIG (reference sequence). V lost 4 bases, J lost 1 base, and 6 bases stayed unmatched. The DNA of the CDR3 is TGTGCCTGGACGCAGGGGGATCCGAACACTGAAGCTTTCTTT. It specifies CAWTQGDPNTEAFF.

This clone was seen only once. The chain links TRBV12-5 to TRBJ2-1; TRBD1 matches 10 bases. The germline gives CDR1 LGHNT, CDR2 FRNRAP. The CDR3 is made up of 13 amino acids. V was clipped by 6 bases and J by 7 bases; unmatched bases: 3. CDR3 sequence: CASGRQGANEQFF. As DNA, the CDR3 is TGTGCTAGTGGCCGACAGGGGGCAAATGAGCAGTTCTTC.

This sequence joins TRBV5-5 and TRBJ1-2; 8 nucleotides agree with TRBD1. The CDR3 is made up of 14 amino acids. The trim removed 4 bases at V and 0 bases at J, leaving 2 bases unmatched. Germline CDR1 is SGHKS and CDR2 is YYEKEE (reference sequence). The CDR3, as DNA: TGTGCCAGCAGCCGGACAGGGACTAACTATGGCTACACCTTC. Translation gives CASSRTGTNYGYTF. The complete variable domain, with remaining parts taken from reference TRBV5-5 and TRBJ1-2, reads DAGVTQSPTHLIKTRGQQVTLRCSPISGHKSVSWYQQVLGQGPQFIFQYYEKEERGRGNFPDRFSARQFPNYSSELNVNALLLGDSALYLCASSRTGTNYGYTFGSGTRLTVV.

V and J are TRBV6-5 and TRBJ2-7; D not resolved. Germline loops: CDR1 MNHEY, CDR2 SVGAGI. The V end lost 7 bases, the J end lost 1 base, and 11 bases lay between the germline ends. The CDR3 length is 13 residues. CDR3 coding DNA: TGTGCCAGCAACGAAAGGCGGTCCTACGAGCAGTACTTC. Amino acids: CASNERRSYEQYF.

J is TRBJ2-5 and V is TRBV5-1; D perhaps matches TRBD2 (5 bases). The CDR3 loop spans 14 amino acids. Germline CDR1 is SGHRS and CDR2 is YFSETQ. The V end lost 4 bases, the J end lost 2 bases, and 12 bases lay between the germline ends. In DNA, the CDR3 is TGCGCCAGCAGCCGACTCCCGGGGCAAGAGACCCAGTACTTC. Residues: CASSRLPGQETQYF. Supplemented by reference TRBV5-1 and TRBJ2-5, the full variable domain reads KAGVTQTPRYLIKTRGQQVTLSCSPISGHRSVSWYQQTPGQGLQFLFEYFSETQRNKGNFPGRFSGRQFSNSRSEMNVSTLELGDSALYLCASSRLPGQETQYFGPGTRLLVL.

The chain joins TRBV6-1 to TRBJ1-1, with 8 bases aligning to TRBD1. J was trimmed by 1 base and V by 5 bases; bases with no gene match: 6. The germline gives CDR1 MNHNS, CDR2 SASEGT. This CDR3 spans 15 amino acids. The CDR3 nucleotides read TGTGCCAGCAGTCAAGGACAGGGTTCGAACACTGAAGCTTTCTTT. As protein: CASSQGQGSNTEAFF.

The chain recombines TRBV7-2 with TRBJ2-5; 11 bases match TRBD2. This CDR3 is 18 amino acids long. Germline lookup yields CDR1 SGHTA and CDR2 FQGNSA. Trimming took 3 bases from V and 4 from J; bases not matched to a gene: 13. CDR3 sequence: CASSLGPASGRISETQYF. The CDR3 bases are TGTGCCAGCAGCTTGGGCCCCGCTAGCGGGAGGATCTCAGAGACCCAGTACTTC.

The chain carries TRBV5-5 and TRBJ1-1, with 8 bases aligning to TRBD1. Germline-derived CDR1 and CDR2 are SGHKS and YYEKEE (reference sequence). Germline trimming cut 4 bases from V and 3 bases from J; bases unmatched to any gene: 11. There are 16 residues in the CDR3. The CDR3 sequence: CASSSGPQGGDTEAFF. The CDR3 DNA reads as TGTGCCAGCAGCAGTGGCCCACAGGGGGGGGACACTGAAGCTTTCTTT.

The chain has TRBV12-5 and TRBJ2-7; 7 bases line up with TRBD2. Germline CDR1 is LGHNT and CDR2 is FRNRAP. Trimming cost V 1 base and J 0 bases; bases outside gene matches: 6. This CDR3 is built from 16 residues. The CDR3, as DNA: TGTGCTAGTGGTTTGGAAAGCGGGAAGATCTCCTACGAGCAGTACTTC. Its translation is CASGLESGKISYEQYF. The full variable domain, completed using reference TRBV12-5 and TRBJ2-7, is DARVTQTPRHKVTEMGQEVTMRCQPILGHNTVFWYRQTMMQGLELLAYFRNRAPLDDSGMPKDRFSAEMPDATLATLKIQPSEPRDSAVYFCASGLESGKISYEQYFGPGTRLTVT.

V usage is TRBV18 and J usage is TRBJ2-5; 8 nucleotides line up with TRBD2. The trim removed 8 bases at V and 7 bases at J, leaving 12 bases unmatched. The CDR3 totals 14 residues. Germline values: CDR1 KGHSH, CDR2 LQKENI. DNA of the CDR3: TGTGCCAGCGCCACAAGCGGGGGCGAACTGACCCAGTACTTC. It yields the protein CASATSGGELTQYF.